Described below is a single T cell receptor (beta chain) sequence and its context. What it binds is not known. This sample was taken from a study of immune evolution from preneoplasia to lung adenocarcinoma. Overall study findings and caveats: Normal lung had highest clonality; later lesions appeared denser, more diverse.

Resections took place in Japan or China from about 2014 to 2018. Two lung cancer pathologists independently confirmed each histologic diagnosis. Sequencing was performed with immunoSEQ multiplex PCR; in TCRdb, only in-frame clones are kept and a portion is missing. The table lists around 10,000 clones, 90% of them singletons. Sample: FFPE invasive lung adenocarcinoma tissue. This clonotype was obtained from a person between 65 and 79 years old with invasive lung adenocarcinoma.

In nucleotides, the CDR3 is TGTGCCAGCACCTCTTCAGATGGCTACACCTTC. It translates to CASTSSDGYTF. The rearrangement links TRBV6-5 to TRBJ1-2; D ambiguous. CDR3 length equals 11 residues. V lost 7 bases, J lost 6 bases, and 9 bases lay in between. CDR1 and CDR2 from the germline V gene are MNHEY and SVGAGI.